These 12 T cell receptor beta chains share one sample of origin, sequenced in a study of control samples from healthy donors and cancer patients. The data were produced by immunoSEQ multiplex PCR, yet TCRdb's version contains in-frame clones alone and is incomplete. This table holds some 87,000 clones, more than 65% found once. Source material: PBMCs. These receptors were collected from a man aged 60 to 75 with head and neck cancer.

The chain joins TRBV9 to TRBJ2-2; the match to TRBD2 covers 9 bases. The CDR3 loop spans 17 amino acids. Per germline, CDR1 SGDLS and CDR2 YYNGEE. Trimming removed 7 bases from V and 0 bases from J; junction bases left unmatched: 10. This CDR3 reads CASSVGASGTNTGELFF. The CDR3 DNA is TGTGCCAGCTCCGTAGGGGCTAGCGGGACGAACACCGGGGAGCTGTTTTTT. The complete variable domain, with remaining parts taken from reference TRBV9 and TRBJ2-2, reads DSGVTQTPKHLITATGQRVTLRCSPRSGDLSVYWYQQSLDQGLQFLIQYYNGEERAKGNILERFSAQQFPDLHSELNLSSLELGDSALYFCASSVGASGTNTGELFFGEGSRLTVL.

The chain employs TRBV19 and TRBJ2-5; 9 positions agree with TRBD1. Germline V gene lookup returns CDR1 LNHDA and CDR2 SQIVND (reference sequence). V lost 5 bases to trimming and J lost 4 bases; unmatched junction nucleotides: 8. CDR3 length equals 15 residues. The CDR3 spells CASSPGQGLIETQYF. CDR3 DNA sequence: TGTGCCAGTAGTCCGGGACAGGGTCTGATAGAGACCCAGTACTTC. Looking up the rest from reference TRBV19 and TRBJ2-5 gives the full variable domain: DGGITQSPKYLFRKEGQNVTLSCEQNLNHDAMYWYRQDPGQGLRLIYYSQIVNDFQKGDIAEGYSVSREKKESFPLTVTSAQKNPTAFYLCASSPGQGLIETQYFGPGTRLLVL.

The J gene is TRBJ2-4, the V gene TRBV5-1; 12 bases map to TRBD2. V was pared by 4 bases and J by 2 bases, with 7 bases of the junction left unmatched. The CDR3 contains 17 residues. Germline V CDR1 and CDR2: SGHRS, YFSETQ. The CDR3 protein is CASSPTSGSSPKNIQYF. In DNA form, the CDR3 reads TGCGCCAGCAGCCCGACTAGCGGGAGTTCCCCCAAAAACATTCAGTACTTC.

V gene TRBV6-5 combines with J gene TRBJ2-7; TRBD2 matches 14 bases. CDR1 is MNHEY, CDR2 SVGAGI, per germline. Trimming at V came to 11 bases and at J to 7 bases, leaving 7 bases not matched to a gene. The CDR3 totals 13 residues. The CDR3 nucleotides read TGTGCCGGGGGACTAGCGGGAGTGGAAGAGCAGTACTTC. Protein: CAGGLAGVEEQYF.

This chain uses TRBV28 with TRBJ1-2; D perhaps matches TRBD1 (5 bases). Trimming took 5 bases from V and 1 from J, leaving 14 bases between them. The CDR3 runs to 15 residues. Looked up from germline, CDR1 is MDHEN and CDR2 is SYDVKM. The CDR3 region is CASSPRTSFNYGYTF. The DNA of the CDR3 is TGTGCCAGCAGTCCCCGGACAAGCTTTAACTATGGCTACACCTTC.

The chain recombines TRBV6-4 with TRBJ2-1, with D possibly TRBD2 on 6 matching bases. With 5 bases removed from V and 9 bases from J, the gap between germline ends came to 17 bases. The germline V gene has CDR1 MRHNA and CDR2 SNTAGT. There are 14 residues in the CDR3. The CDR3 spells CASSRDFRTGEQFF. The CDR3 DNA is TGTGCCAGCAGTAGGGACTTTCGAACGGGTGAGCAGTTCTTC.

This clone has more than one count but fewer than ten. The V call is TRBV2, the J call TRBJ1-2, with D perhaps TRBD1 (5 bases). Germline V CDR1 and CDR2: SNHLY, FYNNEI. Trimming took 6 bases from V and 7 from J, leaving 15 bases between them. The CDR3 is made up of 13 amino acids. CDR3 loop: CASSYTPGSGYTF. The CDR3 bases are TGTGCCAGCAGCTACACTCCAGGGAGTGGCTACACCTTC.

This chain uses TRBV2 with TRBJ1-4; D remains ambiguous. Looked up from germline, CDR1 is SNHLY and CDR2 is FYNNEI. Trimming shortened V by 5 bases and J by 7 bases, and 11 bases separated the two germline ends. The CDR3 is made up of 13 amino acids. CDR3 loop: CASSWTGFEKLFF. CDR3 bases: TGTGCCAGCAGTTGGACGGGATTTGAAAAACTGTTTTTT.

V is TRBV5-4 and J is TRBJ2-7; 9 bases map to TRBD1. Trimming removed 4 bases from V and 3 bases from J; junction bases left unmatched: 14. The CDR3 runs 17 residues. Germline V gives CDR1 SGHNT, CDR2 YYREEE (reference sequence). The CDR3 DNA reads as TGTGCCAGCAGCGTGAGGTCCGCCGGACAGGGGCACTACGAGCAGTACTTC. This sequence encodes CASSVRSAGQGHYEQYF.

The V and J genes are TRBV9 and TRBJ2-3; a possible D gene is TRBD2 (6 bases). Per germline, CDR1 SGDLS and CDR2 YYNGEE. This CDR3 contains 15 residues. Trimming left V 1 base short and J 2 bases short, with 11 bases between. The CDR3 reads CASSVRGANTDTQYF. Written as DNA, the CDR3 is TGTGCCAGCAGCGTACGCGGGGCTAACACAGATACGCAGTATTTT.

The chain joins TRBV10-3 to TRBJ1-2; a weak D match, TRBD1 (6 bases). Trimming left V 10 bases short and J 3 bases short, with 12 bases between. The germline gives CDR1 ENHRY, CDR2 SYGVKD. CDR3 length: 12 amino acids. CDR3 nucleotide sequence: TGTGCCAGCCGCAGGGGTGACTATGGCTACACCTTC. Translating it yields CASRRGDYGYTF.

The V and J genes are TRBV2 and TRBJ2-1, with D maybe TRBD1 (6 bases). Trimming cost V 3 bases and J 4 bases, with 13 bases left between them. Germline V gene data show CDR1 as SNHLY and CDR2 as FYNNEI. This CDR3 region has 15 residues. CDR3 coding DNA: TGTGCCAGCAGTGAGGATCGGCAGGGGTACAATGAGCAGTTCTTC. Protein sequence: CASSEDRQGYNEQFF.